The rows below give T cell receptor beta chains drawn from one sample of a study of blood T cell repertoires in COVID-19. Assay: immunoSEQ multiplex PCR; the TCRdb copy retains only in-frame clones and omits some. The sample carries more than 95,000 clones, around 82% recorded once. Specimen: peripheral blood. These TCRs come from an elderly man with active or convalescent COVID-19. Both conserved end residues are part of each CDR3. D genes are given only for firm matches. Clone size is stated in some rows and not others, as once, few, many or a class when expanded.

14,TRBJ1-5,TRBV6-1,few,.,CASSELGGPQPQHF,TGTGCCAGCAGTGAACTGGGAGGGCCTCAGCCCCAGCATTTT
14,TRBJ2-1,TRBV5-1,once,.,CASSLEASYNEQFF,TGCGCCAGCAGCTTGGAAGCGTCCTACAATGAGCAGTTCTTC
13,TRBJ2-3,TRBV19,.,.,CASSIATTDTQYF,TGTGCCAGTAGTATAGCGACAACAGATACGCAGTATTTT
16,TRBJ1-3,TRBV4-3,few,TRBD1,CASSPTGTGFGNTIYF,TGCGCCAGCAGCCCAACCGGGACAGGGTTCGGAAACACCATATATTTT
15,TRBJ2-7,TRBV5-1,.,TRBD2,CASSSPDSGVYEQYF,TGCGCCAGCAGCTCCCCCGATAGCGGGGTTTACGAGCAGTACTTC
11,TRBJ2-3,TRBV6-5,once,.,CASSFSNTQYF,TGTGCCAGCAGTTTTAGTAATACGCAGTATTTT
13,TRBJ2-5,TRBV5-1,.,.,CASNRGSQETQYF,TGCGCCAGCAACCGGGGGTCACAAGAGACCCAGTACTTC
16,TRBJ2-2,TRBV5-1,.,.,CASSLAWDSNTGELFF,TGCGCCAGCAGCTTGGCCTGGGACTCAAACACCGGGGAGCTGTTTTTT
15,TRBJ1-1,TRBV6-5,.,.,CASSYMGGLNTEAFF,TGTGCCAGCAGTTACATGGGGGGACTGAACACTGAAGCTTTCTTT
16,TRBJ2-3,TRBV6-2/TRBV6-3,.,TRBD2,CASSYSQRGGTDTQYF,TGTGCCAGCAGTTACTCCCAGCGGGGGGGCACAGATACGCAGTATTTT
14,TRBJ1-1,TRBV14,.,.,CASSQGGRRAEAFF,TGTGCCAGCAGCCAAGGAGGGAGAAGGGCTGAAGCTTTCTTT
14,TRBJ1-5,TRBV10-3,.,.,CAISESEAEKPQHF,TGTGCCATCAGTGAGTCGGAGGCGGAGAAGCCCCAGCATTTT
15,TRBJ1-2,TRBV27,.,TRBD1,CASSPRTGWPYGYTF,TGTGCCAGCAGTCCCCGGACAGGGTGGCCCTATGGCTACACCTTC
16,TRBJ1-4,TRBV6-5,.,.,CASSSRTGGPSEKLFF,TGTGCCAGCAGTTCCCGTACGGGAGGTCCGAGCGAAAAACTGTTTTTT
15,TRBJ2-2,TRBV28,.,TRBD1,CASANLGTGPGELFF,TGTGCCAGCGCAAATTTGGGGACAGGGCCCGGGGAGCTGTTTTTT
13,TRBJ1-1,TRBV29-1,.,.,CSVDSGTTWGAFF,TGCAGCGTTGACTCCGGGACAACTTGGGGAGCTTTCTTT
14,TRBJ1-4,TRBV29-1,.,.,CSVEDGSEGEKLFF,TGCAGCGTTGAAGATGGTTCGGAGGGTGAAAAACTGTTTTTT
14,TRBJ2-2,TRBV19,.,.,CASRHRANTGELFF,TGTGCCAGTAGGCACAGGGCGAACACCGGGGAGCTGTTTTTT
14,TRBJ1-6,TRBV7-6,once,TRBD1,CASSPGQGFSPLHF,TGTGCCAGCAGCCCGGGACAGGGTTTTTCACCCCTCCACTTT
13,TRBJ2-1,TRBV27,once,.,CASSLEGYNEQFF,TGTGCCAGCAGTTTAGAGGGATACAATGAGCAGTTCTTC
14,TRBJ2-1,TRBV12-5,.,.,CASGLQGWGNEQFF,TGTGCTAGTGGTTTGCAGGGGTGGGGCAATGAGCAGTTCTTC
14,TRBJ2-7,TRBV3-1/TRBV3-2,.,TRBD2,CASSQGLIAGEQYF,TGTGCCAGCAGCCAAGGGCTAATAGCGGGAGAGCAGTACTTC
15,TRBJ2-5,TRBV5-1,.,.,CASSLGPGAQETQYF,TGCGCCAGCAGCTTGGGGCCAGGGGCACAAGAGACCCAGTACTTC
16,TRBJ2-2,TRBV5-1,.,.,CASSFRAGPNTGELFF,TGCGCCAGCAGCTTCAGGGCCGGGCCCAACACCGGGGAGCTGTTTTTT
15,TRBJ2-1,TRBV7-8,once,TRBD1,CASSPRQGSYNEQFF,TGTGCCAGCAGCCCGCGACAGGGGTCCTACAATGAGCAGTTCTTC
15,TRBJ2-5,TRBV24-1,.,TRBD2,CATSDLLAGGETQYF,TGTGCCACCAGTGATCTCCTAGCGGGGGGGGAGACCCAGTACTTC
17,TRBJ2-1,TRBV24-1,.,.,CATSGGLGRSLYNEQFF,TGTGCCACCAGTGGCGGGTTAGGGCGTAGTTTGTACAATGAGCAGTTCTTC
12,TRBJ1-4,TRBV19,.,.,CASSTTREKLFF,TGTGCCAGTAGTACAACTCGGGAAAAACTGTTTTTT
13,TRBJ2-3,TRBV19,.,.,CASSIAGADTQYF,TGTGCCAGTAGTATTGCGGGCGCTGATACGCAGTATTTT
17,TRBJ2-5,TRBV10-1,.,.,CAAFVHLQGRSQETQYF,TGCGCCGCGTTCGTCCACCTACAGGGTAGGAGTCAAGAGACCCAGTACTTC
14,TRBJ2-1,TRBV7-2,.,TRBD1,CASSLAEVTGEKFF,TGTGCCAGCAGCTTAGCGGAAGTGACAGGGGAAAAGTTCTTC
15,TRBJ2-2,TRBV5-1,.,TRBD1,CASRSTGYDTGELFF,TGCGCCAGCAGGTCGACAGGGTACGACACCGGGGAGCTGTTTTTT
14,TRBJ1-2,TRBV13,once,.,CASSLSSPNYGYTF,TGTGCCAGCAGCTTATCGTCCCCTAACTATGGCTACACCTTC
13,TRBJ1-5,TRBV6-5,.,TRBD1,CASGQGKTQPQHF,TGTGCCAGCGGACAGGGGAAAACTCAGCCCCAGCATTTT
15,TRBJ2-2,TRBV6-2/TRBV6-3,.,TRBD1,CASSRQGGNTGELFF,TGTGCCAGCAGTCGACAGGGGGGTAACACCGGGGAGCTGTTTTTT
14,TRBJ1-5,TRBV28,.,TRBD1,CASSPADRVGPQHF,TGTGCCAGCAGTCCTGCGGACAGGGTGGGACCCCAGCATTTT
15,TRBJ1-2,TRBV4-1,.,.,CASSQDPTVNYGYTF,TGCGCCAGCAGCCAAGATCCAACGGTTAACTATGGCTACACCTTC
12,TRBJ1-6,TRBV6-2/TRBV6-3,.,.,CASSYEDSPLHF,TGTGCCAGCAGTTACGAGGATTCACCCCTCCACTTT
15,TRBJ1-3,TRBV7-6,.,TRBD1,CASSPRTGSGNTIYF,TGTGCCAGCAGCCCGAGGACAGGCTCTGGAAACACCATATATTTT
13,TRBJ2-5,TRBV7-9,.,.,CASSIGLQETQYF,TGTGCCAGCAGCATTGGGCTCCAAGAGACCCAGTACTTC
13,TRBJ1-2,TRBV4-3,.,.,CASSQERDYGYTF,TGCGCCAGCAGCCAAGAGAGGGATTATGGCTACACCTTC
14,TRBJ2-2,TRBV6-2/TRBV6-3,.,.,CASSYSVGTGELFF,TGTGCCAGCAGTTACTCAGTCGGGACCGGGGAGCTGTTTTTT
16,TRBJ2-1,TRBV28,.,TRBD2,CASSSIIAGRGNEQFF,TGTGCCAGCAGTTCTATAATAGCGGGGAGGGGAAATGAGCAGTTCTTC
15,TRBJ2-3,TRBV6-4,.,TRBD1,CASSEVTGSTDTQYF,TGTGCCAGCAGTGAGGTGACAGGGAGCACAGATACGCAGTATTTT
17,TRBJ1-4,TRBV5-8,.,TRBD1,CASSPWTGLSTNEKLFF,TGTGCCAGCAGCCCCTGGACAGGGTTATCAACTAATGAAAAACTGTTTTTT
15,TRBJ2-5,TRBV18,.,TRBD1,CASSDRTGGQETQYF,TGTGCCAGCTCAGACCGAACAGGGGGCCAAGAGACCCAGTACTTC
14,TRBJ2-7,TRBV5-1,.,TRBD2,CASSHGGDSYEQYF,TGCGCCAGCAGCCACGGGGGGGACTCCTACGAGCAGTACTTC
17,TRBJ2-6,TRBV10-3,.,.,CAISESAGHSGANVLTF,TGTGCCATCAGTGAGTCGGCAGGCCACTCTGGGGCCAACGTCCTGACTTTC
14,TRBJ2-7,TRBV18,.,.,CASSPLQGSYEQYF,TGTGCCAGCTCACCACTGCAGGGATCCTACGAGCAGTACTTC